The rows below give T cell receptor beta chains drawn from one sample of a study of CD8+ T cells in alopecia areata. The table came from immunoSEQ multiplex PCR; TCRdb's copy has only in-frame clones and leaves some out. The data contain approximately 300,000 clones, 58% of them singletons. The specimen was CD4+ T cells sorted from blood, collected at week 24, from a patient treated with tofacitinib. The source of these receptors is a human donor with alopecia areata. Each CDR3 is given with its conserved first and last residue. The order of the fields is clone size, V gene, D gene, J gene, CDR3 protein, CDR3 DNA. D genes are given only for firm matches. Rows give clone size only sometimes, using once, few, many, or a class for an expanded clone.

>NA|TRBV30|TRBD2|TRBJ2-7
CAWSISGGPYEQYF
TGTGCCTGGAGTATATCGGGGGGGCCCTACGAGCAGTACTTC
>NA|TRBV5-4|NA|TRBJ2-1
CASRSRARGEQFF
TGTGCCAGCAGGTCCAGGGCCCGAGGGGAGCAGTTCTTC
>NA|TRBV19|NA|TRBJ1-5
CASSAQGGARQPQHF
TGTGCCAGTAGTGCCCAGGGTGGTGCGCGTCAGCCCCAGCATTTT
>NA|TRBV5-1|NA|TRBJ2-6
CASSPDSFSGANVLTF
TGCGCCAGCAGCCCGGACTCCTTCTCTGGGGCCAACGTCCTGACTTTC
>NA|TRBV4-3|NA|TRBJ2-3
CASSPRGADTQYF
TGCGCCAGCAGCCCCCGGGGCGCAGATACGCAGTATTTT
>once|TRBV4-1|NA|TRBJ2-7
CASSQQGGFREQYF
TGCGCCAGCAGCCAACAGGGGGGTTTTCGGGAGCAGTACTTC
>few|TRBV29-1|NA|TRBJ1-2
CSVVDGYTF
TGCAGCGTCGTAGATGGCTACACCTTC
>NA|TRBV30|NA|TRBJ2-7
CAWNPRQGGGWGSYEQYF
TGTGCCTGGAACCCTCGCCAAGGTGGGGGTTGGGGCTCCTACGAGCAGTACTTC
>NA|TRBV30|TRBD1|TRBJ1-2
CAWGTELNFGYTF
TGTGCCTGGGGGACAGAACTAAACTTTGGCTACACCTTC
>NA|TRBV19|NA|TRBJ1-5
CASSSGVGNQPQHF
TGTGCCAGTTCGTCTGGCGTGGGCAATCAGCCCCAGCATTTT
>few|TRBV2|TRBD1|TRBJ2-7
CASGQGSYEQYF
TGTGCCAGCGGACAGGGGTCCTACGAGCAGTACTTC
>NA|TRBV30|NA|TRBJ1-6
CAWSTGLDNSPLHF
TGTGCCTGGAGTACTGGGCTTGATAATTCACCCCTCCACTTT
>NA|TRBV29-1|TRBD1|TRBJ2-6
CSPAQGAPGANVLTF
TGCAGCCCAGCTCAGGGGGCACCGGGGGCCAACGTCCTGACTTTC
>NA|TRBV28|NA|TRBJ2-5
CASSLSAGAGRETQYF
TGTGCCAGCAGTTTAAGTGCTGGAGCTGGGAGGGAGACCCAGTACTTC
>few|TRBV2|NA|TRBJ2-3
CASSRTESDTQYF
TGTGCCAGCAGTAGGACAGAGTCGGATACGCAGTATTTT
>NA|TRBV30|TRBD2|TRBJ2-1
CAWSPQRDRQFF
TGTGCCTGGAGTCCCCAGCGGGACCGTCAGTTCTTC
>NA|TRBV7-9|NA|TRBJ2-5
CASSLDALETQYF
TGTGCCAGCAGCTTAGACGCGCTGGAGACCCAGTACTTC
>NA|TRBV7-2|NA|TRBJ2-5
CASSLNIGLETQYF
TGTGCCAGCAGCTTAAATATAGGGCTCGAGACCCAGTACTTC
>NA|TRBV11-2|TRBD1|TRBJ2-3
CASSSILRDRGLLYTQYF
TGTGCCAGCAGCTCGATCCTCCGGGACAGGGGGCTGTTATATACGCAGTATTTT
>NA|TRBV7-8|TRBD2|TRBJ2-5
CASSPIAGGWETQYF
TGTGCCAGCAGCCCGATAGCGGGGGGTTGGGAGACCCAGTACTTC
>NA|TRBV7-2|NA|TRBJ1-5
CASGGQNQPQHF
TGTGCCAGCGGCGGACAGAATCAGCCCCAGCATTTT
>NA|TRBV4-1|NA|TRBJ1-6
CASSQERRNSPLHF
TGCGCCAGCAGCCAAGAGAGGAGAAATTCACCCCTCCACTTT
>NA|TRBV4-1|NA|TRBJ1-4
CASSQGPQVNEKLFF
TGCGCCAGCAGCCAGGGACCGCAAGTTAATGAAAAACTGTTTTTT